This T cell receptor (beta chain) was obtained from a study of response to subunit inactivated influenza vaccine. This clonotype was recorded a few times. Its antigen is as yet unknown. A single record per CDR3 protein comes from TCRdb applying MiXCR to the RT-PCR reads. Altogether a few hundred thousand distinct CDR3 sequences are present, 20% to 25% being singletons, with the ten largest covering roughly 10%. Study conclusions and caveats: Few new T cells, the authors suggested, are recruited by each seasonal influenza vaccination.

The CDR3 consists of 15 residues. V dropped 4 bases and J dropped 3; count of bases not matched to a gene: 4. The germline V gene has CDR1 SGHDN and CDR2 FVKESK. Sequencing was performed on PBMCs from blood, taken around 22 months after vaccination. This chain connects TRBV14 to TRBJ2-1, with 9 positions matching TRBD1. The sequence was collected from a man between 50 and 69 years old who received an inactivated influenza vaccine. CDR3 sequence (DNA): TGTGCCAGCAGCCCCCTGACAGGGGGCTACAATGAGCAGTTCTTC. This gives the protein CASSPLTGGYNEQFF.